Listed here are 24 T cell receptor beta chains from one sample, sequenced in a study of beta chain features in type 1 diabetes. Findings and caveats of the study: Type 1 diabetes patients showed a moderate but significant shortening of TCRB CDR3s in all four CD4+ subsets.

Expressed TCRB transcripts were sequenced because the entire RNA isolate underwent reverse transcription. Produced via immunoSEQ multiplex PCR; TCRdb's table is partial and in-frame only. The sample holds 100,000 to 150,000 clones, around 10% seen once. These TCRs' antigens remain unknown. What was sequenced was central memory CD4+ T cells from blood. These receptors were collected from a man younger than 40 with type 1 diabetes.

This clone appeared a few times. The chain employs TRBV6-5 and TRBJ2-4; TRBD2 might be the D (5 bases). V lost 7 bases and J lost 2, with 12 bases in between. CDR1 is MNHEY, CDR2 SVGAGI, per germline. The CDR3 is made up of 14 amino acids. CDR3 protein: CASITPGTKNIQYF. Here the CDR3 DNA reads TGTGCCAGCATTACTCCCGGGACCAAAAACATTCAGTACTTC.

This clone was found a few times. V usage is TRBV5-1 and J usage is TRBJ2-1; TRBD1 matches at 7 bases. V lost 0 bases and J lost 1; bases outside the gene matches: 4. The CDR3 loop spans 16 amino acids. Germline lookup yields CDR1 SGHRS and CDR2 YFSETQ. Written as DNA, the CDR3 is TGCGCCAGCAGCTTGGTTACAGGGGTATCCTACAATGAGCAGTTCTTC. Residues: CASSLVTGVSYNEQFF.

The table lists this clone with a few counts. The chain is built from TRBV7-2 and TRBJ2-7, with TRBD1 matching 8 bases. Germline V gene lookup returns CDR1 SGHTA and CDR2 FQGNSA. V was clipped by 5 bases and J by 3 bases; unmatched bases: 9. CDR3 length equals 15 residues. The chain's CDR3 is CASSPRAGGGYEQYF. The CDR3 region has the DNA TGTGCCAGCAGCCCGCGGGCAGGGGGCGGCTACGAGCAGTACTTC.

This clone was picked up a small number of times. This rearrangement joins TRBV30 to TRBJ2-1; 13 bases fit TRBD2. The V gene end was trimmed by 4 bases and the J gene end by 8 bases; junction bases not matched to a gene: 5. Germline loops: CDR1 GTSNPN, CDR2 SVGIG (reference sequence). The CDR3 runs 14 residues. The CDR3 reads CAWNRLAGGHEQFF. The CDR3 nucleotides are TGTGCCTGGAATCGACTAGCGGGGGGCCATGAGCAGTTCTTC.

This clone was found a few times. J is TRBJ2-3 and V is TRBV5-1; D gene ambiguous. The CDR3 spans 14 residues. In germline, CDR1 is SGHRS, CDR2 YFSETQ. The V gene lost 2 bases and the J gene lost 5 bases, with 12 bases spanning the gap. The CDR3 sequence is CASSFRSPRDTQYF. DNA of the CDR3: TGCGCCAGCAGCTTCAGGTCCCCGCGAGATACGCAGTATTTT. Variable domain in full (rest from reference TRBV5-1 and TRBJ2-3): KAGVTQTPRYLIKTRGQQVTLSCSPISGHRSVSWYQQTPGQGLQFLFEYFSETQRNKGNFPGRFSGRQFSNSRSEMNVSTLELGDSALYLCASSFRSPRDTQYFGPGTRLTVL.

The CDR3 region has the DNA TGCGCCAGCAGCTTGGATAGCGTCCTCGGGAATGAGCAGTTCTTC. It yields the protein CASSLDSVLGNEQFF. This chain joins TRBV5-1 and TRBJ2-1; D is perhaps TRBD2 (5 bases). The CDR3 runs to 15 residues. V lost 0 bases and J 7 bases, leaving 14 bases between the germline ends. Germline V gene data show CDR1 as SGHRS and CDR2 as YFSETQ.

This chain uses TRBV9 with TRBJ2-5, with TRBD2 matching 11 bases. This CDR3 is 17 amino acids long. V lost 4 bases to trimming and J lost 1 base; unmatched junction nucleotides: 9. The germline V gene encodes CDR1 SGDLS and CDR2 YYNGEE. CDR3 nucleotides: TGTGCCAGCAGCCGTAGTCTTAGCGGGGGGGCCCAAGAGACCCAGTACTTC. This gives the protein CASSRSLSGGAQETQYF.

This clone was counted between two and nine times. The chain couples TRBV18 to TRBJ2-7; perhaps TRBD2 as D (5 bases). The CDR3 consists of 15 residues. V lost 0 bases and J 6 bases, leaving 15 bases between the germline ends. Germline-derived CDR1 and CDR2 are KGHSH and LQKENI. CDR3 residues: CASSPPTASWAEQYF. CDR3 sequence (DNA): TGTGCCAGCTCACCACCGACGGCTAGCTGGGCCGAGCAGTACTTC. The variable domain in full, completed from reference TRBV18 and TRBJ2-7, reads NAGVMQNPRHLVRRRGQEARLRCSPMKGHSHVYWYRQLPEEGLKFMVYLQKENIIDESGMPKERFSAEFPKEGPSILRIQQVVRGDSAAYFCASSPPTASWAEQYFGPGTRLTVT.

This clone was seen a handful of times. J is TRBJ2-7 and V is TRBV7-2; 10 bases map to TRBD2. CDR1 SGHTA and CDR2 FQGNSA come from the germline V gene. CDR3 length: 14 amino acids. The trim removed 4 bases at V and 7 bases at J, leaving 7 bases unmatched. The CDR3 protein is CASSSSGGMGEQYF. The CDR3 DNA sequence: TGTGCCAGCAGCTCTAGCGGGGGAATGGGGGAGCAGTACTTC.

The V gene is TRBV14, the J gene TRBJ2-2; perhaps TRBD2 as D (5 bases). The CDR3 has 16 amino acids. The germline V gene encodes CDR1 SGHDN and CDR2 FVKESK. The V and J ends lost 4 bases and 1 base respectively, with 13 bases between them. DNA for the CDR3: TGTGCCAGCAGCCTTCGAGGAGGCCGGAACACCGGGGAGCTGTTTTTT. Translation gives CASSLRGGRNTGELFF.

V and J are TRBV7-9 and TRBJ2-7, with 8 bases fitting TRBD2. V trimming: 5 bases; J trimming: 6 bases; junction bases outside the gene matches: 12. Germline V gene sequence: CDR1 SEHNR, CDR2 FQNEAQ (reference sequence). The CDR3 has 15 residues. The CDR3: CASSHLGRGYREQYF. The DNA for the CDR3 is TGTGCCAGCAGCCACCTCGGGAGGGGTTATCGCGAGCAGTACTTC.

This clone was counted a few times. In nucleotides, the CDR3 is TGTGCCAGCAGCACCCGGACAGGGGCGACTTCACCCCTCCACTTT. Translation gives CASSTRTGATSPLHF. The rearrangement uses TRBV7-9 and TRBJ1-6, with 9 bases identical to TRBD1. Germline CDR1 is SEHNR and CDR2 is FQNEAQ (reference sequence). V shed 5 bases, J shed 9 bases, and the junction held 8 bases outside the gene matches. The CDR3 length is 15 residues.

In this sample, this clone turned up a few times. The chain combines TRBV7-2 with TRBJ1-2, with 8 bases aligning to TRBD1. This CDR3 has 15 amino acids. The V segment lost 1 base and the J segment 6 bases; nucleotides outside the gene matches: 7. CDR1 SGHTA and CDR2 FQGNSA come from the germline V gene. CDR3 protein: CASSLGPATGDGYTF. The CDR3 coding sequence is TGTGCCAGCAGCTTAGGACCAGCGACAGGGGATGGCTACACCTTC.

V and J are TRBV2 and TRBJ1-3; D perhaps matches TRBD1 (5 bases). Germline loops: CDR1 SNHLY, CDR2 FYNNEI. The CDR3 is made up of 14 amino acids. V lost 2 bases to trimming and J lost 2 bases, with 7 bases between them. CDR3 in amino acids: CASSEPRAGNTIYF. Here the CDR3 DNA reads TGTGCCAGCAGTGAACCCAGGGCTGGAAACACCATATATTTT. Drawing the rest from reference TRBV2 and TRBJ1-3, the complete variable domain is EPEVTQTPSHQVTQMGQEVILRCVPISNHLYFYWYRQILGQKVEFLVSFYNNEISEKSEIFDDQFSVERPDGSNFTLKIRSTKLEDSAMYFCASSEPRAGNTIYFGEGSWLTVV.

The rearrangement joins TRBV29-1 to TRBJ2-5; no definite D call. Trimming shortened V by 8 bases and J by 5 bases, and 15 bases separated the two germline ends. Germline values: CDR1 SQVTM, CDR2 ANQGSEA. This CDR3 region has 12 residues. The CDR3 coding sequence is TGCAGCTCCTCAGATCCTTCTGAGACCCAGTACTTC. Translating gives CSSSDPSETQYF.

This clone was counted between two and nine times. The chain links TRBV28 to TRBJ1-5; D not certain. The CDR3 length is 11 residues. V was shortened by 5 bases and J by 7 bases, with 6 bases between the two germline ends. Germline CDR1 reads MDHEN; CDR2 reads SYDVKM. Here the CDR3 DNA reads TGTGCCAGCAGTCAACACCAGCCCCAGCATTTT. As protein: CASSQHQPQHF.

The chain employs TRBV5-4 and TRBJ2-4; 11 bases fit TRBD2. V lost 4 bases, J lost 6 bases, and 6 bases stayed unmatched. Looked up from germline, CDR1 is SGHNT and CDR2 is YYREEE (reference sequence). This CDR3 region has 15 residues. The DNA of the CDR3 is TGTGCCAGCAGCAGTAGCGGGGGGGCCGTAAACATTCAGTACTTC. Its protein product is CASSSSGGAVNIQYF.

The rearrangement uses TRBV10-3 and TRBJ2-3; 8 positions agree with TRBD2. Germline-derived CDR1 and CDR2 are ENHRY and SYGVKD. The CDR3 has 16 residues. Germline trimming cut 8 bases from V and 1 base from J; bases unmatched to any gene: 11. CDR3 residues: CAISMIAGLGTDTQYF. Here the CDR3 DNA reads TGTGCCATCTCGATGATAGCGGGGCTGGGCACAGATACGCAGTATTTT.

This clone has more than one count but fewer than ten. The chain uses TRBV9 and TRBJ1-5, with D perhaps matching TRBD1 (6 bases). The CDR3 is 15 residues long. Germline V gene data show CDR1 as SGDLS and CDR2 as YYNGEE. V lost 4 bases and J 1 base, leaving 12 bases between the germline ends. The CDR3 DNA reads TGTGCCAGCAGCTCATCAGGGGTCAGCAATCAGCCCCAGCATTTT. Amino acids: CASSSSGVSNQPQHF.

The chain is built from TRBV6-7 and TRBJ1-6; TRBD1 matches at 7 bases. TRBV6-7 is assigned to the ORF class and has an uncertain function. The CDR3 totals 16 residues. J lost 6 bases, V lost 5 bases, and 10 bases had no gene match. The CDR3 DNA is TGTGCCAGCAGTAAACCCTCCGACAGGGCTAATTCACCCCTCCACTTT. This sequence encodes CASSKPSDRANSPLHF.

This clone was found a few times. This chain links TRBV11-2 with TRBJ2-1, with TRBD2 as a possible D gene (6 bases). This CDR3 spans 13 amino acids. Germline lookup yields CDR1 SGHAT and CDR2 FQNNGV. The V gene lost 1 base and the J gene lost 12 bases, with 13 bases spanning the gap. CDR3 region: CASSLALAVGQFF. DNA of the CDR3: TGTGCCAGCAGCTTAGCACTAGCTGTGGGGCAGTTCTTC.

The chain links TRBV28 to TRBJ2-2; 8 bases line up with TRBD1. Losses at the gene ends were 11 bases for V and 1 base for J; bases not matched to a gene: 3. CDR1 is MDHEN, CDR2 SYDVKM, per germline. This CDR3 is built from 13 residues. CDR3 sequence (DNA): TGTGCCGGGACAGGTTGGAACACCGGGGAGCTGTTTTTT. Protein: CAGTGWNTGELFF.

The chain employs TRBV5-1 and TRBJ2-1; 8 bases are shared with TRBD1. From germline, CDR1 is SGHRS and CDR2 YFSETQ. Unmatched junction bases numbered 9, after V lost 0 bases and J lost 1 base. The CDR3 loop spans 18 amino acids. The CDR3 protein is CASSLEASGGSSYNEQFF. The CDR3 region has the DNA TGCGCCAGCAGCTTGGAAGCCTCAGGGGGCAGTTCCTACAATGAGCAGTTCTTC.

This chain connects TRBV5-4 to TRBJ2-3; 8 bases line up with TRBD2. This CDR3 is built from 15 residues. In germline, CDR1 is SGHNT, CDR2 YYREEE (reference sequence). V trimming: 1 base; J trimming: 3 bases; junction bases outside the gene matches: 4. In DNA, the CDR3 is TGTGCCAGCAGCTTGAGTAGCGGGGTTACAGATACGCAGTATTTT. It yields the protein CASSLSSGVTDTQYF.